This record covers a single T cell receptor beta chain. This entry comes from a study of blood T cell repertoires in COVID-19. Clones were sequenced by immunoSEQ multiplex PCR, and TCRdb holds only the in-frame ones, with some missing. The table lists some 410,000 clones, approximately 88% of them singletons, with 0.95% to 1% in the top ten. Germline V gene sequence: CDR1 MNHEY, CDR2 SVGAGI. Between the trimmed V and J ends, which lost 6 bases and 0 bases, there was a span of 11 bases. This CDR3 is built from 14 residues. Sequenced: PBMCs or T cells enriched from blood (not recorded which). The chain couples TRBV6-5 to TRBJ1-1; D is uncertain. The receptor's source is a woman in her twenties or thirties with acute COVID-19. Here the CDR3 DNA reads TGTGCCAGCAGCCCCCGCGGCGTGAACACTGAAGCTTTCTTT. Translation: CASSPRGVNTEAFF.